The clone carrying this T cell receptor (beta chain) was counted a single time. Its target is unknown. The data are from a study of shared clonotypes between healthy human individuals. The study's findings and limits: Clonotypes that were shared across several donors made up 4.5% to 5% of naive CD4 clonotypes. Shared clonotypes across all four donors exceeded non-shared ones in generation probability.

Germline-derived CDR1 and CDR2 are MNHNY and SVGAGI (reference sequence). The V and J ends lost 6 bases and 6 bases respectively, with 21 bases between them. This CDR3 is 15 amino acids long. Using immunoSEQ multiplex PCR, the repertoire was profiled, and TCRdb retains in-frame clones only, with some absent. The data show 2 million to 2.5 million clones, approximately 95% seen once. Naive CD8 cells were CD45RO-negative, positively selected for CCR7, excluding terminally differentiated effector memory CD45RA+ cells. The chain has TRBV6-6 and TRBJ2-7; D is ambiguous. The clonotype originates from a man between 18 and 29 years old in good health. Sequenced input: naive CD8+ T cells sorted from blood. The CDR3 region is CASSKDGKPPTEQYF. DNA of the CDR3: TGTGCCAGCAGCAAGGACGGAAAACCTCCTACCGAGCAGTACTTC.